This entry concerns a single T cell receptor beta chain. Antigen: not known. The assay was immunoSEQ multiplex PCR, and TCRdb's table has in-frame clones only and misses some. The top ten hold around 13% of the sample, which has around 11,000 clones, 80% seen once. Trimming removed 4 bases from V and 7 bases from J, with 13 bases in between. The germline V gene encodes CDR1 LNHDA and CDR2 SQIVND (reference sequence). CDR3 length: 13 residues. This sample is drawn from a study of OX40 agonist ivuxolimab in advanced cancers. Whole-study findings and limits: More expanded clones were seen, on average, in CD8+ T cells than in CD4+.

This chain uses TRBV19 with TRBJ1-1; maybe TRBD1 (5 bases). This clonotype was sampled from an adult with an advanced solid tumor such as melanoma, head and neck, liver or kidney cancer. The sequencing here drew on CD4+ or CD8+ T cells sorted from blood, taken in a trial of the OX40 agonist ivuxolimab. The CDR3 spells CASSTRDGYEAFF. The DNA for the CDR3 is TGTGCCAGTAGTACCCGGGACGGATATGAAGCTTTCTTT.